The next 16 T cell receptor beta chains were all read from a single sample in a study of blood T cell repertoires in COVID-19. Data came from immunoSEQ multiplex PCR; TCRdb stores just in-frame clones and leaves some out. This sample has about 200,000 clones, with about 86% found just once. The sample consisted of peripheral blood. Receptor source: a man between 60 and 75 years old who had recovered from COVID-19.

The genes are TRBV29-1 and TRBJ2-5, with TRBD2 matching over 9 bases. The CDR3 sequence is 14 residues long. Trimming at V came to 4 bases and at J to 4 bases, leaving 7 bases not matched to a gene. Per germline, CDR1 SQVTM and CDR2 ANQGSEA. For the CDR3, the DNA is TGCAGCGTTGTGGAGGCGGGAGGGCCAGAGACCCAGTACTTC. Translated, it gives CSVVEAGGPETQYF.

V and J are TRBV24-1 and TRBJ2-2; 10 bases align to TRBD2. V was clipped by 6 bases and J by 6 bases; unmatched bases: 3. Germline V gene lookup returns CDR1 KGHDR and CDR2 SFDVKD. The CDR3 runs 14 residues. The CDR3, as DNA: TGTGCCACCAGTCTAGCGGGAGCGGCCGGGGAGCTGTTTTTT. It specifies CATSLAGAAGELFF.

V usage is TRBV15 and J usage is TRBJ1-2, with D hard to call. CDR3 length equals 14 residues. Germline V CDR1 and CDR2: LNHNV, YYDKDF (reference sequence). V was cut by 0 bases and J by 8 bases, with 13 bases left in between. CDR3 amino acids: CATSRDEGDGGYTF. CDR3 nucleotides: TGTGCCACCAGCAGAGATGAGGGTGACGGCGGCTACACCTTC. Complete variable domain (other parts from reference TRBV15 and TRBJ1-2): DAMVIQNPRYQVTQFGKPVTLSCSQTLNHNVMYWYQQKSSQAPKLLFHYYDKDFNNEADTPDNFQSRRPNTSFCFLDIRSPGLGDTAMYLCATSRDEGDGGYTFGSGTRLTVV.

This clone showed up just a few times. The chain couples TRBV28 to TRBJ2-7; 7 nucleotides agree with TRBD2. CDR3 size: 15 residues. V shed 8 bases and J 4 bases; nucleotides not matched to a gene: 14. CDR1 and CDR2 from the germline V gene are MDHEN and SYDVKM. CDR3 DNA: TGTGCCAGCGGTCGTCTGACGGGAGGAGATTACGAGCAGTACTTC. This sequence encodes CASGRLTGGDYEQYF.

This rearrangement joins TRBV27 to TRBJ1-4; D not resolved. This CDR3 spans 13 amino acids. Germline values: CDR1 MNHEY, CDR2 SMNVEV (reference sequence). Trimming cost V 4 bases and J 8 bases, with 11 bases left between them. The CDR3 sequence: CASSSTPHEKLFF. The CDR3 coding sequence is TGTGCCAGCAGTTCTACGCCTCACGAAAAACTGTTTTTT. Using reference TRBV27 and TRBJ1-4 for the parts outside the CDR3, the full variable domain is EAQVTQNPRYLITVTGKKLTVTCSQNMNHEYMSWYRQDPGLGLRQIYYSMNVEVTDKGDVPEGYKVSRKEKRNFPLILESPSPNQTSLYFCASSSTPHEKLFFGSGTQLSVL.

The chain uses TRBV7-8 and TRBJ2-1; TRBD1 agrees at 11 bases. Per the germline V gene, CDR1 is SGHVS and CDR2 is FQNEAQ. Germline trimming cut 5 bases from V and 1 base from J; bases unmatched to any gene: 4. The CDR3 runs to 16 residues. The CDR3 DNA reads TGTGCCAGCAGCCCGGGGACAGGGGGTTCCTACAATGAGCAGTTCTTC. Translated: CASSPGTGGSYNEQFF.

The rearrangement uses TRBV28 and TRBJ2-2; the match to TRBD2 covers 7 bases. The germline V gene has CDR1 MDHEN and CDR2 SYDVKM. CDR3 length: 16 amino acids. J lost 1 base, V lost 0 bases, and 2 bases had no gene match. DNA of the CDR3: TGTGCCAGCAGTTTATGGGCTAGCGGGAACACCGGGGAGCTGTTTTTT. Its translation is CASSLWASGNTGELFF. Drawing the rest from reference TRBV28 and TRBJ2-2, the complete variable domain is DVKVTQSSRYLVKRTGEKVFLECVQDMDHENMFWYRQDPGLGLRLIYFSYDVKMKEKGDIPEGYSVSREKKERFSLILESASTNQTSMYLCASSLWASGNTGELFFGEGSRLTVL.

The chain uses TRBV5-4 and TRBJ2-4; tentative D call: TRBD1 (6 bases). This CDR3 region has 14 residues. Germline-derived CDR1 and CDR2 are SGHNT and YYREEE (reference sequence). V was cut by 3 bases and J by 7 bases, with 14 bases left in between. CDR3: CASSSPGTYNIQYF. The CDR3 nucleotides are TGTGCCAGCAGCTCGCCCGGGACATATAACATTCAGTACTTC.

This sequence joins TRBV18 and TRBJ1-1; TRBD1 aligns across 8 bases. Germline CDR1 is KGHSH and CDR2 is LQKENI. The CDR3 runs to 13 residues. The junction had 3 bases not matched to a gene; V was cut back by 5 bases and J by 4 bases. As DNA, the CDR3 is TGTGCCAGCTCATCTGGACAGGGCACTGAAGCTTTCTTT. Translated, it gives CASSSGQGTEAFF.

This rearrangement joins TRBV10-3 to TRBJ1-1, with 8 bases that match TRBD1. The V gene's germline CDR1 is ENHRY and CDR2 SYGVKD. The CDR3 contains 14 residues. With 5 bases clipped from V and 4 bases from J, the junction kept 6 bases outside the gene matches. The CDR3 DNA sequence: TGTGCCATCAGTCCCAGCAGGGGGCGCACTGAAGCTTTCTTT. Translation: CAISPSRGRTEAFF.

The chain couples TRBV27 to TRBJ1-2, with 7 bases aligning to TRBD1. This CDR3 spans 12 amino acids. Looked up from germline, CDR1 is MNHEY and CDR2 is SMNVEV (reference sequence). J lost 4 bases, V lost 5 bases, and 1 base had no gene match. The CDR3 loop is CASSPGGYGYTF. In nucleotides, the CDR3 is TGTGCCAGCAGTCCAGGGGGCTATGGCTACACCTTC.

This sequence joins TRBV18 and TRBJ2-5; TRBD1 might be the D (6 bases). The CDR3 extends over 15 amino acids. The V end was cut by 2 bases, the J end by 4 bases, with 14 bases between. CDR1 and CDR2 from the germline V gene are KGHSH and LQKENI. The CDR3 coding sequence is TGTGCCAGCTCACCAAGAGGGGGTGAACGAGAGACCCAGTACTTC. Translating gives CASSPRGGERETQYF.

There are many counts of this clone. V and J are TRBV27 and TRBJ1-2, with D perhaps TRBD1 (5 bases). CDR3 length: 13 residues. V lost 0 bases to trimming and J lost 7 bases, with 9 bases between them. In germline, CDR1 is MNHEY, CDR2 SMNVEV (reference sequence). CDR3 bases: TGTGCCAGCAGTTTATCTCGGGACTTTGGCTACACCTTC. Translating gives CASSLSRDFGYTF.

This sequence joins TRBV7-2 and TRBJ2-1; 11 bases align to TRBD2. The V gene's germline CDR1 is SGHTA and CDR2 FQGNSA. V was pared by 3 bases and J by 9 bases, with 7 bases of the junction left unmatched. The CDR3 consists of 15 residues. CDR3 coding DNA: TGTGCCAGCAGCTTGGTAACTAGCGGGAGCGGTGAGCAGTTCTTC. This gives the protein CASSLVTSGSGEQFF. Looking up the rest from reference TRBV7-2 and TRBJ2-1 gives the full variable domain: GAGVSQSPSNKVTEKGKDVELRCDPISGHTALYWYRQSLGQGLEFLIYFQGNSAPDKSGLPSDRFSAERTGGSVSTLTIQRTQQEDSAVYLCASSLVTSGSGEQFFGPGTRLTVL.

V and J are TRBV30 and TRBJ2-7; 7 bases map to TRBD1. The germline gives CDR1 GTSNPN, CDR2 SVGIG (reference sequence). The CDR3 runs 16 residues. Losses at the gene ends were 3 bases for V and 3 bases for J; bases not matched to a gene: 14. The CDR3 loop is CAWRGQSNARSYEQYF. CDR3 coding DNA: TGTGCCTGGAGGGGACAGTCGAATGCGCGGAGCTACGAGCAGTACTTC.

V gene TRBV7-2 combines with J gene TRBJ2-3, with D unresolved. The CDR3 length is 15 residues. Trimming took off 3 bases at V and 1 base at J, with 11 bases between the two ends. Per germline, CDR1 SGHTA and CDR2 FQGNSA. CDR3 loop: CASSLRLVRTDTQYF. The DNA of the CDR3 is TGTGCCAGCAGCTTGCGACTTGTACGCACAGATACGCAGTATTTT.